This entry lists 11 T cell receptor beta chains sequenced from one sample in a study of cytomegalovirus exposure and HLA in healthy donors. PCR used 60 Vbeta primers and 13 Jbeta primers. TCRdb's table, derived via immunoSEQ multiplex PCR, lists solely in-frame clones and lacks some. Of roughly 160,000 clones listed, around 68% are singletons. The specimen was PBMCs. Receptors originate from a girl aged 10 to 17 in good health and CMV-seronegative.

This sequence joins TRBV7-9 and TRBJ2-3; 7 nucleotides agree with TRBD2. Trimming took 5 bases from V and 2 from J; bases not matched to a gene: 7. The CDR3 runs to 15 residues. The germline V gene has CDR1 SEHNR and CDR2 FQNEAQ (reference sequence). The CDR3 is CASSARGTPTDTQYF. The CDR3 DNA follows: TGTGCCAGCAGCGCGCGGGGGACTCCCACAGATACGCAGTATTTT.

J is TRBJ2-1 and V is TRBV28; D call uncertain. Germline-derived CDR1 and CDR2 are MDHEN and SYDVKM. CDR3 length: 11 amino acids. In DNA, the CDR3 is TGTGGAAGCGCAAGCCACTATGAGCAGTTCTTC. The encoded protein is CGSASHYEQFF.

V is TRBV7-8 and J is TRBJ2-2; 9 positions match TRBD2. This CDR3 is built from 18 residues. Per germline, CDR1 SGHVS and CDR2 FQNEAQ. The J segment lost 6 bases and the V segment lost 1 base, leaving 12 bases of the junction unmatched. CDR3 nucleotide sequence: TGTGCCAGCAGCTTAGAGCTTATAGCGGGGGCCCCTTCCGGGGAGCTGTTTTTT. Protein product: CASSLELIAGAPSGELFF.

This rearrangement joins TRBV4-1 to TRBJ1-3, with 7 bases lining up with TRBD1. The CDR3 contains 17 residues. Germline loops: CDR1 MGHRA, CDR2 YSYEKL. The ends lost 1 base at V and 3 bases at J; junction bases unmatched: 9. CDR3 sequence reads: CASSQVLQGMVGNTIYF. CDR3 DNA sequence: TGCGCCAGCAGCCAAGTTCTACAGGGGATGGTTGGAAACACCATATATTTT.

The chain joins TRBV27 to TRBJ2-1; D might be TRBD1 (7 bases). V lost 6 bases, J lost 8 bases, and 26 bases lay in between. The V gene's germline CDR1 is MNHEY and CDR2 SMNVEV (reference sequence). The CDR3 consists of 17 residues. CDR3 DNA sequence: TGTGCCAGCAGACCCAGGGGGTGGGACACGGAGGGGTATGAGCAGTTCTTC. Protein product: CASRPRGWDTEGYEQFF.

V gene TRBV7-6 combines with J gene TRBJ1-2; D may be TRBD1 (5 bases). There are 13 residues in the CDR3. Germline-derived CDR1 and CDR2 are SGHVS and FNYEAQ. Trimming took 4 bases from V and 4 from J, leaving 10 bases between them. CDR3 DNA sequence: TGTGCCAGCAGCTCTGACAGCGCCTATGGCTACACCTTC. It translates to CASSSDSAYGYTF.

The V and J genes are TRBV27 and TRBJ2-5; a possible D gene is TRBD2 (6 bases). The CDR3 runs 16 residues. V was shortened by 0 bases and J by 2 bases, with 13 bases between the two germline ends. From germline, CDR1 is MNHEY and CDR2 SMNVEV (reference sequence). In nucleotides, the CDR3 is TGTGCCAGCAGTTTATCCATAGCGGAAACTCAAGAGACCCAGTACTTC. Encoded protein: CASSLSIAETQETQYF.

This sequence joins TRBV4-1 and TRBJ1-2; D unresolved. V was pared by 4 bases and J by 4 bases, with 7 bases between. Germline lookup yields CDR1 MGHRA and CDR2 YSYEKL. This CDR3 region has 12 residues. The CDR3 loop reads CASSPQIYGYTF. The CDR3 DNA is TGCGCCAGCAGCCCACAAATCTATGGCTACACCTTC.

This clone was observed a single time. V gene TRBV19 combines with J gene TRBJ1-1, with TRBD1 matching over 11 bases. The CDR3 spans 13 residues. The V gene's germline CDR1 is LNHDA and CDR2 SQIVND (reference sequence). Unmatched junction bases numbered 5, after V lost 8 bases and J lost 6 bases. DNA for the CDR3: TGTGCCAGTCACGGACAGGGGGCCGCTGAAGCTTTCTTT. This gives the protein CASHGQGAAEAFF.

The V gene is TRBV14, the J gene TRBJ1-2; 11 nucleotides align to TRBD1. This CDR3 region has 15 residues. Germline V gene data show CDR1 as SGHDN and CDR2 as FVKESK. J gave up 7 bases and V 3 bases, and 7 bases lay outside the gene matches. The chain's CDR3 is CASSQYSGTGGGYTF. As DNA, the CDR3 is TGTGCCAGCAGCCAGTATTCCGGGACAGGGGGTGGCTACACCTTC.

The rearrangement uses TRBV15 and TRBJ2-7; TRBD2 is a possible D gene (5 bases). The CDR3 extends over 14 amino acids. V lost 0 bases, J lost 6 bases, and 12 bases lay in between. Per the germline V gene, CDR1 is LNHNV and CDR2 is YYDKDF (reference sequence). The CDR3 reads CATSRDWAAGEQYF. The CDR3 DNA follows: TGTGCCACCAGCAGAGATTGGGCGGCGGGCGAGCAGTACTTC.